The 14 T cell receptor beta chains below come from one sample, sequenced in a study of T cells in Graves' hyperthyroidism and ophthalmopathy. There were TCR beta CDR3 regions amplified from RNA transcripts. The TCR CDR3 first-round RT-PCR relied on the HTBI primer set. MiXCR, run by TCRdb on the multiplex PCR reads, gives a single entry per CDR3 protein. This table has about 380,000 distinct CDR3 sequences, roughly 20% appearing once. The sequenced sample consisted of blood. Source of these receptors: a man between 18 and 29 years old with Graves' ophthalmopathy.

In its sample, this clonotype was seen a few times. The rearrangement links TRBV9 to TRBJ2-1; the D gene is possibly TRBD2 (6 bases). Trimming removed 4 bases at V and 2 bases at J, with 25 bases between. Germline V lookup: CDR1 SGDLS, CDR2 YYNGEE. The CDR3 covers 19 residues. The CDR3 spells CASSKSAYSTGEAYNEQFF. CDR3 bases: TGTGCCAGCAGCAAATCAGCGTATAGTACGGGGGAAGCCTACAATGAGCAGTTCTTC.

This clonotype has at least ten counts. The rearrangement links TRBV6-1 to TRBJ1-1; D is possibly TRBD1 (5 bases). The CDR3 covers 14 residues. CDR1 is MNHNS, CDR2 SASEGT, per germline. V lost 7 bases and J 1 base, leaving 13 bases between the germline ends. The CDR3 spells CASKSAGKNTEAFF. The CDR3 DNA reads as TGTGCCAGCAAGTCGGCAGGGAAGAACACTGAAGCTTTCTTT.

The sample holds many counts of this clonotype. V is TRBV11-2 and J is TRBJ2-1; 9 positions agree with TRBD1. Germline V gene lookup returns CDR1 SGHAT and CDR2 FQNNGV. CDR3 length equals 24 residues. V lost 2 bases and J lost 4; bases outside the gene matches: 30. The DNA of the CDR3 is TGTGCCAGCAGCTTATTTGATTTGGGTGGGCTACAGGGGGCGCGTTCCGAAGCTTACAATGAGCAGTTCTTC. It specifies CASSLFDLGGLQGARSEAYNEQFF. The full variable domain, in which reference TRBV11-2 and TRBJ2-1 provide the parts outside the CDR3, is EAGVAQSPRYKIIEKRQSVAFWCNPISGHATLYWYQQILGQGPKLLIQFQNNGVVDDSQLPKDRFSAERLKGVDSTLKIQPAKLEDSAVYLCASSLFDLGGLQGARSEAYNEQFFGPGTRLTVL.

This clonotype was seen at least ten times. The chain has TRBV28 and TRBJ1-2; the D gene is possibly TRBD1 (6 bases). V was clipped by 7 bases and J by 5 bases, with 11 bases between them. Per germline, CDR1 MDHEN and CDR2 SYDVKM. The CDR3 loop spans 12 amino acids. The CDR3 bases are TGTGCCAGCACCGTCGGACAGTATGGCTACACCTTC. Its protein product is CASTVGQYGYTF.

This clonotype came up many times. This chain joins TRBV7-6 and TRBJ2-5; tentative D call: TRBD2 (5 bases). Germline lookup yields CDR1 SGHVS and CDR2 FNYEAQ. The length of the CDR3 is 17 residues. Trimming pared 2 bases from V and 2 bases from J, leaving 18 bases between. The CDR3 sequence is CASSLRTLAGRQETQYF. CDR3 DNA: TGTGCCAGCAGCTTACGGACGCTAGCCGGTAGGCAAGAGACCCAGTACTTC.

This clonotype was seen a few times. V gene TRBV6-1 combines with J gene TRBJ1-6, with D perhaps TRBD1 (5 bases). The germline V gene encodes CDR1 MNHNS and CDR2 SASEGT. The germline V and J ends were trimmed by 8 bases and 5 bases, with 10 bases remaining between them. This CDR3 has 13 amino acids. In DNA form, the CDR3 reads TGTGCCAGCTCGGGACTCAATAATTCACCCCTCCACTTT. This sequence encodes CASSGLNNSPLHF.

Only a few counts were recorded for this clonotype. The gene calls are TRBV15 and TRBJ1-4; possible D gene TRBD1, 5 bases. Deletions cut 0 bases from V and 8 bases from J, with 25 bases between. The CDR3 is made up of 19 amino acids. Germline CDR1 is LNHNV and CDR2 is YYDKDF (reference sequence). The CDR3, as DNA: TGTGCCACCAGCAGAGACCCTCCCGTTTCGGCAGGGTTTAGGGAAAAACTGTTTTTT. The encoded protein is CATSRDPPVSAGFREKLFF.

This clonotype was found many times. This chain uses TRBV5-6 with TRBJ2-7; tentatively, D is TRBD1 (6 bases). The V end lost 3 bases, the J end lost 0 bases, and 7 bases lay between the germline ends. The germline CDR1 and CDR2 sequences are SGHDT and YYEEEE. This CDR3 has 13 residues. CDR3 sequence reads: CASSWDISYEQYF. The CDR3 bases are TGTGCCAGCAGCTGGGACATCTCCTACGAGCAGTACTTC.

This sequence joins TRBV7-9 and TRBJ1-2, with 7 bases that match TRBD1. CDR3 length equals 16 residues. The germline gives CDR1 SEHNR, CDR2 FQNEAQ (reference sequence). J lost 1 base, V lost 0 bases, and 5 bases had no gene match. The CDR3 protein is CASSLASQGDNYGYTF. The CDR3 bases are TGTGCCAGCAGCTTAGCATCGCAGGGGGATAACTATGGCTACACCTTC.

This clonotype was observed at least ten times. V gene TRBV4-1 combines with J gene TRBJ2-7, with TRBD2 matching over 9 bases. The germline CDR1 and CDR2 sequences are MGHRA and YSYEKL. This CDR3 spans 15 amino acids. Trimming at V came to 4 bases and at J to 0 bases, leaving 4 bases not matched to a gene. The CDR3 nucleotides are TGCGCCAGCAGCCGAACACTAGCGGGCTCCTACGAGCAGTACTTC. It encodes CASSRTLAGSYEQYF.

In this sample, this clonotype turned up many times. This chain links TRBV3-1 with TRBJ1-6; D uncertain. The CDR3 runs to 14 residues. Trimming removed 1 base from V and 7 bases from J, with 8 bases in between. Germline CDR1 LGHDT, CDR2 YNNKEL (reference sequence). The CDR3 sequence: CASSQGRANSPLHF. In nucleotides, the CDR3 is TGTGCCAGCAGCCAAGGGAGAGCCAATTCACCCCTCCACTTT.

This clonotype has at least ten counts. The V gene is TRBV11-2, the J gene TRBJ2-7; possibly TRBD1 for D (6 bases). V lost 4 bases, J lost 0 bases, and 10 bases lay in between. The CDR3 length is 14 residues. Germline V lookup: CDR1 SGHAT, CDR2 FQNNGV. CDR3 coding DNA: TGTGCCAGCAGCTCCCTACAGGGCTCCTACGAGCAGTACTTC. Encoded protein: CASSSLQGSYEQYF.

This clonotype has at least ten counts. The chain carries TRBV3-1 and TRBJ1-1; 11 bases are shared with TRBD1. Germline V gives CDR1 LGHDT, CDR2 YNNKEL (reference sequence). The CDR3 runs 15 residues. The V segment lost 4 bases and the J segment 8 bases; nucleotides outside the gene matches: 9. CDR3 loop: CASSLRTGGSKEAFF. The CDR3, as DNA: TGTGCCAGCAGCCTCCGGACAGGGGGCAGTAAAGAAGCTTTCTTT.

Here the CDR3 DNA reads TGTGCCAGCACCCCCGGGGGGGGTTATGAGCCCCAGCATTTT. Translating gives CASTPGGGYEPQHF. The chain couples TRBV28 to TRBJ1-5; possible D gene TRBD1, 5 bases. The V and J ends lost 7 bases and 8 bases respectively, with 18 bases between them. The germline CDR1 and CDR2 sequences are MDHEN and SYDVKM. CDR3 length: 14 amino acids.